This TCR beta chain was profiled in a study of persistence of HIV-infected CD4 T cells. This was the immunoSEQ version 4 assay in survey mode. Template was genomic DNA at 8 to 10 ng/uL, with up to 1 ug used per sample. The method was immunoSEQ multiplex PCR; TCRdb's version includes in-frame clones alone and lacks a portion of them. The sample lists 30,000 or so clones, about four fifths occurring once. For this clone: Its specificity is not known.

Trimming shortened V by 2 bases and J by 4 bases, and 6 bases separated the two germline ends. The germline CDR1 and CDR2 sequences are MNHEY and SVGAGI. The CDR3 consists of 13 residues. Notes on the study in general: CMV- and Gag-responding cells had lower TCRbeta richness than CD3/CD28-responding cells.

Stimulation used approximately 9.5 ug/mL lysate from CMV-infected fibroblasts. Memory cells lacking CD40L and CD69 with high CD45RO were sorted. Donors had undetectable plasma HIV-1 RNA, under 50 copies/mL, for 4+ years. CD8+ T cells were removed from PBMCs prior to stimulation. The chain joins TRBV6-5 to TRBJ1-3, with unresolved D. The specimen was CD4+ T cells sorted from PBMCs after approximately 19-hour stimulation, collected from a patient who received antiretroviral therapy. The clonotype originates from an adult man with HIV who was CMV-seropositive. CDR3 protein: CASSYREGNTIYF. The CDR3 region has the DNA TGTGCCAGCAGTTACAGGGAGGGAAACACCATATATTTT.